The entry that follows covers one T cell receptor (beta chain) sequence. The antigen is not known. This specimen comes from a study of T cell repertoires in cytomegalovirus infection. Study-level results: In two of eight donors, the top clonotype was HLA-C-restricted CMV-specific.

Each CDR3 protein is one row after TCRdb ran MiXCR on the reads. The repertoire holds about 60,000 distinct CDR3 sequences, with 25% to 40% as singletons. The clonotype originates from a human donor in good health (CMV status not recorded). Some clones in this sample may be carry-over from other donors' samples. Sequencing was done on a sample of PBMCs, sequenced either directly or after in vitro stimulation (not recorded which).

The chain's CDR3 is CASSEESGTEAFF. DNA of the CDR3: TGTGCCAGCAGTGAAGAGAGCGGGACAGAAGCTTTCTTT. The genes are TRBV2 and TRBJ1-1; the D gene is possibly TRBD1 (6 bases). Trimming removed 1 base at V and 8 bases at J, with 11 bases between. Germline CDR1 and CDR2: SNHLY and FYNNEI. This CDR3 comprises 13 residues.